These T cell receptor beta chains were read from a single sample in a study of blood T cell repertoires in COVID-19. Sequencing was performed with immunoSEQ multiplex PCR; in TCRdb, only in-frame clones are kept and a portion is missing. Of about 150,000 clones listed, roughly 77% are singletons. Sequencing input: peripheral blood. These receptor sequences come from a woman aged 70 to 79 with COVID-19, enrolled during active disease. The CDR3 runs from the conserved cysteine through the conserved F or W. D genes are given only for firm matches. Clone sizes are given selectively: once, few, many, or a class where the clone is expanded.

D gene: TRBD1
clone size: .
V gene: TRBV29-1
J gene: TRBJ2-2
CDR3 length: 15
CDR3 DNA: TGCAGCGTTACCGGGACAGGGGGAAAGACCGGGGAGCTGTTTTTT
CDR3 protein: CSVTGTGGKTGELFF

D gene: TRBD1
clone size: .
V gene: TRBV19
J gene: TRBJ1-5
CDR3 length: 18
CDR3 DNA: TGTGCCAGTAGTGAAAATTACCGGGACAGGGGTCGGAATCAGCCCCAGCATTTT
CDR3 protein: CASSENYRDRGRNQPQHF

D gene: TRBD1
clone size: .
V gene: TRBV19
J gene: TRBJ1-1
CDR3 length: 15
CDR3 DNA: TGTGCCAGTAGTACTTTCACAGGGGCGAACACTGAAGCTTTCTTT
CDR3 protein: CASSTFTGANTEAFF

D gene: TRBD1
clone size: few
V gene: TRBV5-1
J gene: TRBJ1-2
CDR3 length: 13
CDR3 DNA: TGCGCCAGCAGCTCAACAGGGGTCTATGGCTACACCTTC
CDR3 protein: CASSSTGVYGYTF

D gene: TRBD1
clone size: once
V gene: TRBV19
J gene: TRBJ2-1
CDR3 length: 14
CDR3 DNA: TGTGCCAGTAGGACAGGGAGCTCCTACAATGAGCAGTTCTTC
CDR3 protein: CASRTGSSYNEQFF

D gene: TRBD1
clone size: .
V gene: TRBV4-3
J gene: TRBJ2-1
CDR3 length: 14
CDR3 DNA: TGCGCCAGCAGCCGGGACAGGGGTGGCAATGAGCAGTTCTTC
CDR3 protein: CASSRDRGGNEQFF

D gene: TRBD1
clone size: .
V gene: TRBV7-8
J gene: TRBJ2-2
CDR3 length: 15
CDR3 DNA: TGTGCCAGCAGGAATAGGGGGCTAGGCACCGGGGAGCTGTTTTTT
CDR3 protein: CASRNRGLGTGELFF

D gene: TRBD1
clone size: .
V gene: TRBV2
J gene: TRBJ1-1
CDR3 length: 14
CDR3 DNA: TGTGCCAGCACTCCGGACAGGGGGATGACTGAAGCTTTCTTT
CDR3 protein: CASTPDRGMTEAFF

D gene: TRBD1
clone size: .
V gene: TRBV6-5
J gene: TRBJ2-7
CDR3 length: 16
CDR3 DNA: TGTGCCAGCAGTTACTCAAAGGACAGGGGCTCCTACGAGCAGTACTTC
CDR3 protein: CASSYSKDRGSYEQYF

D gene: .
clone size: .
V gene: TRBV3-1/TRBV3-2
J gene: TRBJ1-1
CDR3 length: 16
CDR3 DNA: TGTGCCAGCAGCCGACTCCCCCCGGGGAGCGACACTGAAGCTTTCTTT
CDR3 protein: CASSRLPPGSDTEAFF

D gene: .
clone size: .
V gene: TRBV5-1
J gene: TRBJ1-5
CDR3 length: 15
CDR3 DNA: TGCGCCAGCAGCCCTGGGGGGGGGTATAATCAGCCCCAGCATTTT
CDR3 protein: CASSPGGGYNQPQHF

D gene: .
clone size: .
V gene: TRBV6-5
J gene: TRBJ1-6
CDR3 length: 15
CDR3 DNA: TGTGCCAGCACTGGGGCGCGATTCTATAATTCACCCCTCCACTTT
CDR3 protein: CASTGARFYNSPLHF

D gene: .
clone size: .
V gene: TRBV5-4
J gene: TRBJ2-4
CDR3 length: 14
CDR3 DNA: TGTGCCAGCAGCTTTCGGGACTCCAAAAACATTCAGTACTTC
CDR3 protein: CASSFRDSKNIQYF

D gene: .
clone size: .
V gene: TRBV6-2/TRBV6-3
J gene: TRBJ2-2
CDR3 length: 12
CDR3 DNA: TGTGCCAGCAGTGTAGGGGTCGGGGAGCTGTTTTTT
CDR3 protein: CASSVGVGELFF

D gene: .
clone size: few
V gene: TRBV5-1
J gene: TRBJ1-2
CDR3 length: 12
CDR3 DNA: TGCGCCAGCAGCTTGGGACAGAGTGGCTACACCTTC
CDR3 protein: CASSLGQSGYTF

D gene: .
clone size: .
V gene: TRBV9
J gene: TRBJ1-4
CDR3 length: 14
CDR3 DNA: TGTGCCAGCAGCGTCTCCGGCCTCGGGGAAAAACTGTTTTTT
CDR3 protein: CASSVSGLGEKLFF

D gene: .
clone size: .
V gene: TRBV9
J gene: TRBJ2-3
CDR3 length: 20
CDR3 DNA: TGTGCCAGCAGCGTTGGCATCCGAGGCCCGGGTCCACTAGAAACAGATACGCAGTATTTT
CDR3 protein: CASSVGIRGPGPLETDTQYF

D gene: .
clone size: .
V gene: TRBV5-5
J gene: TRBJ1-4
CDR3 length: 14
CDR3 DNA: TGTGCCAGCAGCTCAGGGGCAACTAATGAAAAACTGTTTTTT
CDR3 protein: CASSSGATNEKLFF

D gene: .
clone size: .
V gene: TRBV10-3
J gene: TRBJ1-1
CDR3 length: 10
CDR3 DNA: TGTGCCACAAAGGGGGAGAAAGCTTTCTTT
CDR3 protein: CATKGEKAFF

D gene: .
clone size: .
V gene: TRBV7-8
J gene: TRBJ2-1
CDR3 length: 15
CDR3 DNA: TGTGCCAGCAGCGGGGGACTCGGCTCCTACAATGAGCAGTTCTTC
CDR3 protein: CASSGGLGSYNEQFF

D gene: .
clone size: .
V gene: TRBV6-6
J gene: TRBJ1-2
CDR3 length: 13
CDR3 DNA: TGTGCCAGCAACCTCGACAGAAACTATGGCTACACCTTC
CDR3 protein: CASNLDRNYGYTF

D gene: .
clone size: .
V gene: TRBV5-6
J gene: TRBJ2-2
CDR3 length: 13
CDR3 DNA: TGTGCCAGCAGCTTGCAGGACACCGGGGAGCTGTTTTTT
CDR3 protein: CASSLQDTGELFF

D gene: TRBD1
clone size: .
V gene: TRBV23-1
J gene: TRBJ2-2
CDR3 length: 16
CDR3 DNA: TGCGCCAGCAGTCCACTTGAGAAGGGGGCAGGGGGGGAGCTGTTTTTT
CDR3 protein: CASSPLEKGAGGELFF

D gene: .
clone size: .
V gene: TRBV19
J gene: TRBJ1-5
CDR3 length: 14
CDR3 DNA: TGTGCCAGTAGTATCCAGGGGCCCAATCAGCCCCAGCATTTT
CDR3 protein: CASSIQGPNQPQHF

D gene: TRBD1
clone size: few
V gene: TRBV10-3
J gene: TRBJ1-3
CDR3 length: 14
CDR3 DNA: TGTGCCATCATGGGGACAGGGCAGAAAAACACCATATATTTT
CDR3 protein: CAIMGTGQKNTIYF

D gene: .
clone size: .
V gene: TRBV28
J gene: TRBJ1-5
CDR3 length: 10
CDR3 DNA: TGTGCCAGCACCCTCGGGCCCCAGCATTTT
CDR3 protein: CASTLGPQHF

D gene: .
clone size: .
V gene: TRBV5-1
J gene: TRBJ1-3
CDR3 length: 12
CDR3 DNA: TGCGCCAGCAGCTTGACAGGCTACGAACAGGATTTT
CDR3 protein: CASSLTGYEQDF

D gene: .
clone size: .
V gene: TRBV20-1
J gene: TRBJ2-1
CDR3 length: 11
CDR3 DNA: TGCAGTGCTAGAGAAAGGGGGGAGCAGTTCTTC
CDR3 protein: CSARERGEQFF

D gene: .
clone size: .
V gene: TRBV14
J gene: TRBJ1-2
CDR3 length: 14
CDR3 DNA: TGTGCCAGCAGCCAAGACCCCGGGGTGTATGGCTACACCTTC
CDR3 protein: CASSQDPGVYGYTF

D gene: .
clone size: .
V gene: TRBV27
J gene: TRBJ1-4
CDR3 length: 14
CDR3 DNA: TGTGCCAGCCGAGGGTTAGGCACGGATGAAAAACTGTTTTTT
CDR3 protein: CASRGLGTDEKLFF

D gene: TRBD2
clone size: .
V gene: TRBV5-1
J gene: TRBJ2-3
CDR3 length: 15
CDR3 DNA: TGCGCCAGCAGCTGGGCGGGGGGTAGCACAGATACGCAGTATTTT
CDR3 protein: CASSWAGGSTDTQYF

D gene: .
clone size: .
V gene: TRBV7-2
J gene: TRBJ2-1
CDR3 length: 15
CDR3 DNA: TGTGCCAGCAGCTTATATCGCGGGACCTACAATGAGCAGTTCTTC
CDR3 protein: CASSLYRGTYNEQFF

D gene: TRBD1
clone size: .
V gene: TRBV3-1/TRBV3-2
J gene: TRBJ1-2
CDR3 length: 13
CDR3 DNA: TGTGCCAGCAGCCAACAGACAGGGAATGGCTACACCTTC
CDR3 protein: CASSQQTGNGYTF

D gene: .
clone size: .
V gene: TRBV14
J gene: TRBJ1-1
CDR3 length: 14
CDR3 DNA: TGTGCCAGCAGCCCGGGGTGGGGAAGCACTGAAGCTTTCTTT
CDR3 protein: CASSPGWGSTEAFF

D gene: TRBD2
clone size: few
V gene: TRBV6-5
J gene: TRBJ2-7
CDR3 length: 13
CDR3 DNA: TGTGCCAGCAGCCGGGACTACCCTTACGAGCAGTACTTC
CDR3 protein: CASSRDYPYEQYF

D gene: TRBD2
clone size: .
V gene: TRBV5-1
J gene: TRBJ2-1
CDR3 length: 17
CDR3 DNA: TGCGCCAGCAGCCTGGAAGGACTAGCGGGGAGCGGGAATGAGCAGTTCTTC
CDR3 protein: CASSLEGLAGSGNEQFF

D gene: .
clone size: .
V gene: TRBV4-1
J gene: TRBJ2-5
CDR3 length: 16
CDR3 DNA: TGCGCCAGCAGCCAAGGGGGACGGGGCCAGGGGGAGACCCAGTACTTC
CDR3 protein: CASSQGGRGQGETQYF

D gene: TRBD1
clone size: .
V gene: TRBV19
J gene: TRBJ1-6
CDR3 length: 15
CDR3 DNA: TGTGCCAGTAACCCCCAACAGGGGGCCGGTTCACCCCTCCACTTT
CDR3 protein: CASNPQQGAGSPLHF

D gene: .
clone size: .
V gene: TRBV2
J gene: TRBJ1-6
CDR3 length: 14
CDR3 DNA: TGTGCCAGCAGTGGCGAGAGTGGCGGTTCACCCCTCCACTTT
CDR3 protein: CASSGESGGSPLHF

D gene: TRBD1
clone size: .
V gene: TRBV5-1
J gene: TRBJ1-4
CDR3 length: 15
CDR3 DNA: TGCGCCAGCAGCACAACCGGACAGGGGCAAGAAAAACTGTTTTTT
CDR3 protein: CASSTTGQGQEKLFF

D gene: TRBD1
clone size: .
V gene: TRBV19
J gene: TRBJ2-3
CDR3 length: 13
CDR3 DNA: TGTGCCAGCTCGAGGGACAGCGAAGATACGCAGTATTTT
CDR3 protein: CASSRDSEDTQYF

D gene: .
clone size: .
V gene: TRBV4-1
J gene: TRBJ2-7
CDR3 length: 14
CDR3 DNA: TGCGCCAGCAGCCCGTGGAGTCGGTCCTACGAGCAGTACTTC
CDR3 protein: CASSPWSRSYEQYF

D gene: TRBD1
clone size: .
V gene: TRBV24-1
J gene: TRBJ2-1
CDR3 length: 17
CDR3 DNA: TGTGCCACCAGTGCCGCACCAGGGGGCGAATACTACAATGAGCAGTTCTTC
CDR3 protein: CATSAAPGGEYYNEQFF

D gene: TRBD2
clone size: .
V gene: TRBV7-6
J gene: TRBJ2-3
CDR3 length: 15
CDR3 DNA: TGTGCCAGCAGCACACTAGCGGGGGGCACAGATACGCAGTATTTT
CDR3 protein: CASSTLAGGTDTQYF